The clone carrying this TCR beta chain was observed a few times. Its antigen is still unknown. This entry belongs to a study of blood T cells in healthy people across ages. A second PCR of roughly 7 to 11 cycles used a sample-barcoded 5' primer and a J-beta primer mix. Every cDNA was tagged by a template-switch adaptor with 12 random nucleotides. TCRdb itself ran the 5' RACE reads through MiXCR, one entry per CDR3 protein. The sample lists 550,000 to 750,000 distinct CDR3 sequences, about 21% occurring once. The CDR3 has 14 residues. V was cut by 4 bases and J by 4 bases, with 16 bases left in between. Germline lookup yields CDR1 SQVTM and CDR2 ANQGSEA. The study's findings and limits: Greater diversity and more naive CD4+ cells were seen in long-lived donors than in aged donors. Estimates drawn from one million T cells were deemed to understate diversity. Donor CMV status was unknown, possibly confounding expanded clonotype changes.

The specimen sequenced was blood. This receptor was identified in a man between 65 and 85 years old in good health. This chain uses TRBV29-1 with TRBJ2-5, with a tentative D call TRBD1 (5 bases). Here the CDR3 DNA reads TGCAGCGTTGTCCCAGGGCTACTTCGAGAGACCCAGTACTTC. It translates to CSVVPGLLRETQYF.